The rows below give T cell receptor beta chains drawn from one sample of a study of blood T cell repertoires in COVID-19. Assay used: immunoSEQ multiplex PCR; TCRdb lists only in-frame clones, some missing. The table includes 300,000 to 450,000 clones, roughly 86% detected once. Sequenced input: PBMCs or T cells enriched from blood (not recorded which). These receptors were obtained from a young woman who had been exposed to COVID-19. CDR3s include the opening cysteine and the closing phenylalanine or tryptophan. The D gene is left open where the match is weak. Expanded clones get a size class; other rows say once, few or many, or leave the size out.

>TRBJ2-3|TRBV3-1/TRBV3-2|NA|TRBD2
TGTGCCAGCAGCTCCCGGAAGCGGGGGAGCACAGATACGCAGTATTTT
CASSSRKRGSTDTQYF
>TRBJ2-3|TRBV3-1/TRBV3-2|NA|NA
TGTGCCAGCAGCCGTCCAGGGAAACCTAGCACAGATACGCAGTATTTT
CASSRPGKPSTDTQYF
>TRBJ2-4|TRBV27|NA|NA
TGTGCCAGCAGCCTATCCCAGGGGATTCGGGACAAAAACATTCAGTACTTC
CASSLSQGIRDKNIQYF
>TRBJ2-1|TRBV29-1|NA|TRBD2
TGCAGCGTTGATCTTGCGGGAGGGTTCAATGAGCAGTTCTTC
CSVDLAGGFNEQFF
>TRBJ2-3|TRBV3-1/TRBV3-2|NA|TRBD2
TGTGCCAGCAGCCAAGTAGGCGGGAGCCTTACCACAGATACGCAGTATTTT
CASSQVGGSLTTDTQYF
>TRBJ1-4|TRBV19|NA|NA
TGTGCCAGTAGTATTTGGGGGGGGGAAAAACTGTTTTTT
CASSIWGGEKLFF
>TRBJ2-3|TRBV5-1|once|TRBD2
TGCGCCAGCAGCTTGGGTTCGGCGGGAGACACAGATACGCAGTATTTT
CASSLGSAGDTDTQYF
>TRBJ2-1|TRBV7-3|NA|NA
TGTGCCAGCAGCTTAATGCCTAACTCCTACAATGAGCAGTTCTTC
CASSLMPNSYNEQFF
>TRBJ2-1|TRBV21-1|NA|NA
TGTGCCAGCAGCACCCGGGGGTGTGGGAGGGAGCCGTACAATGAGCAGTTCTTC
CASSTRGCGREPYNEQFF
>TRBJ2-1|TRBV27|many|NA
TGTGCCAGCAGTTCCCCTCGGGTCAATGAGCAGTTCTTC
CASSSPRVNEQFF
>TRBJ2-7|TRBV28|NA|NA
TGTGCCAGCAGTGCCCTCCCGGCGGGCAGGGGTATTTACGAGCAGTACTTC
CASSALPAGRGIYEQYF
>TRBJ2-7|TRBV6-5|NA|TRBD2
TGTGCCGGTCGGACTAGACCCTACGAGCAGTACTTC
CAGRTRPYEQYF
>TRBJ2-1|TRBV3-1/TRBV3-2|few|NA
TGTGCCAGCAGCCCCCCTCAGGCCCGCAATGAGCAGTTCTTC
CASSPPQARNEQFF
>TRBJ2-1|TRBV11-3|NA|TRBD2
TGTGCCAGCAGCCCGGGGGGGGCGGTTAGTGACAATGAGCAGTTCTTC
CASSPGGAVSDNEQFF
>TRBJ2-2|TRBV4-1|NA|TRBD2
TGCGCCAGCACCCACACTACTAGCGGGAGTTCGTCCGGGGAGCTGTTTTTT
CASTHTTSGSSSGELFF
>TRBJ2-6|TRBV10-3|NA|NA
TGTGCCATCAGCGTCGGCGGCAAAGGGGCATCTGGGGCCAACGTCCTGACTTTC
CAISVGGKGASGANVLTF
>TRBJ2-6|TRBV2|NA|NA
TGTGCCACTTTTAGGGGGACTGGGGCCAACGTCCTGACTTTC
CATFRGTGANVLTF
>TRBJ2-7|TRBV12-5|NA|NA
TGTGCTAGTGGTTTGGTACAGGGCAGGTCCTACGAGCAGTACTTC
CASGLVQGRSYEQYF
>TRBJ2-7|TRBV5-1|once|TRBD2
TGCGCCAGCAGCTTGAAAGGGCCGCCAGCGGGGTCCTACGAGCAGTACTTC
CASSLKGPPAGSYEQYF
>TRBJ2-2|TRBV7-3|NA|TRBD1
TGTGCCAGCAGGCGCAATAGGGGGCGCAACACCGGGGAGCTGTTTTTT
CASRRNRGRNTGELFF
>TRBJ2-7|TRBV7-2|NA|TRBD1
TGTGCCAGCAGCTTAGCGCGTACGGGACAGGGCTACGAGCAGTACTTC
CASSLARTGQGYEQYF
>TRBJ2-3|TRBV4-2|few|TRBD2
TGTGCCAGCGGGACGGGACTAGCGGAGATAGATACGCAGTATTTT
CASGTGLAEIDTQYF
>TRBJ2-5|TRBV9|NA|NA
TGTGCCAGCAGCGTAGGAGGGGGTACGGGAGAGACCCAGTACTTC
CASSVGGGTGETQYF
>TRBJ1-4|TRBV25-1|NA|NA
TGTGCCAGCAGTGAATCGGACAGTTATAATGAAAAACTGTTTTTT
CASSESDSYNEKLFF
>TRBJ1-2|TRBV28|NA|NA
TGTGCCAGCAGCCTGGGGGGACCTAACTATGGCTACACCTTC
CASSLGGPNYGYTF
>TRBJ2-5|TRBV5-1|NA|TRBD2
TGCGCCAGCAGCCTCCTTGGGGCTAGCGGGAGTTATATAGAGACCCAGTACTTC
CASSLLGASGSYIETQYF
>TRBJ1-5|TRBV5-6|NA|NA
TGTGCCAGCAGCCTTACCGGTTCAGGGAACAATCAGCCCCAGCATTTT
CASSLTGSGNNQPQHF
>TRBJ1-3|TRBV28|NA|NA
TGTGCCAGCAGTTCCCTGGGAGCCAACACCATATATTTT
CASSSLGANTIYF